This TCR beta chain was identified in a study of T cells in tuberculosis listed by TCRdb under 2018. Looking at the study overall: To characterize T cells specific for the mycobacterial lipid antigen glucose monomycolate (GMM), the study used CD1B tetramers together with high-throughput TCR immunosequencing. PBMC from patients with active tuberculosis were archived either before the start of standard anti-tuberculosis treatment or within 7 days of starting that treatment. With ten people per group, a South African clinical cohort compared IGRA-negative adolescents, IGRA-positive adolescents with latent tuberculosis, and adults with active tuberculosis. Here is what the overall study found, with its caveats: Compared with IGRA-negative controls, TCR-alpha repertoires from active tuberculosis had smaller mean NN-distances to GMM-specific TCRs, which suggests that these TCRs underwent clonal expansion. A classifier using the diverse GMM-specific repertoire reached roughly 89% accuracy (AUROC 0.85 to 0.9), compared with about 63% accuracy using GEM motif frequencies. The smaller NN-distances were partly driven by shorter CDR3-alpha lengths in active tuberculosis patients, and the difference for TCR-beta did not reach statistical significance. Clinical samples were selected based on the availability of cryopreserved specimens, with adults included as active tuberculosis cases and adolescents included as controls.

Trimming removed 0 bases from V and 3 bases from J, leaving 15 bases between the germline ends. Reading the germline V gene gives CDR1 MNHNS and CDR2 SASEGT. The CDR3, from cysteine to phenylalanine, totals 16 residues. The sequence is cut down to CDR3 DNA, 48 bases in frame from base 1. The sample's time point label, decoded: new active TB diagnosis, blood taken before or within 7 days of starting treatment. Patients with active tuberculosis were defined as newly diagnosed, HIV-seronegative South African adults aged 18 years or older. Confirmation of active tuberculosis came from positive sputum smear microscopy and/or a positive M. tuberculosis culture. Immunosequencing was performed on unsorted cryopreserved PBMC and covered 110,000 or so T cells per clinical donor on average. The immunoSEQ multiplex PCR assay was used to generate TCR libraries, with TCR-beta and/or TCR-alpha/delta assays applied to each sample. The Illumina high-throughput platform was used to sequence the amplified TCR libraries. The authors' pipeline ran thus. Clustering and dimensionality reduction relied on pairwise TCRdist distances among GMM-specific receptors from T cells that were either sorted ex vivo or expanded in vitro. The score assigned to each clinical repertoire was mean NN-distance, meaning the average TCRdist to the nearest 10% of tetramer-positive reference sequences. To compute GEM TCR motif frequency, the fraction of unique TCRs matching known GEM sequences by V/J usage and CDR3 length was calculated. Linear discriminant analysis with leave-one-out cross-validation, implemented in scikit-learn, was used to classify active tuberculosis. TCRdb mirrors the immuneACCESS table, restricted to in-frame sequences. Some clones are absent from its copies; in checked studies, under half trace to an unresolved V gene, and the reason for the others is unknown. D and trimming come from the DNA, and the V and J calls and clone size come from that table. The sample profile shows tens of thousands of clones; 90% to 95% of them were found once. More than 1.2% of the sample is taken by the ten largest.

As to this clone: The antigen it binds to is not known. One base away there is no much larger clone; base qualities are not given.

The rearranged chain carries TRBV6-1 and TRBJ2-7; the D gene cannot be resolved reliably. The TCR originated in an adult with tuberculosis. This material consisted of PBMCs, taken at tuberculosis diagnosis. CDR3 protein: CASSEASASADYEQYF. The bases are TGTGCCAGCAGTGAAGCGTCGGCCAGCGCAGACTACGAGCAGTACTTC.